These 20 T cell receptor beta chains originate from one sample sequenced in a study of blood T cells in healthy people across ages. A second roughly 6 to 11 cycle PCR used barcoded and J-beta primers. TCRdb recomputed calls from the 5' RACE reads with MiXCR, one row per CDR3 protein. The sample yields hundreds of thousands of distinct CDR3 sequences, under 30% seen once. The sequenced sample was blood. Receptor source: a woman of 80 years or more in good health.

Regarding this clonotype: An end of the junction does not agree with germline; a read error may underlie this. The V and J genes are TRBV6-6 and TRBJ2-7, with D perhaps TRBD1 (6 bases). Per the germline V gene, CDR1 is MNHNY and CDR2 is SVGAGI (reference sequence). The CDR3 contains 12 residues. The CDR3 spells CAGSYGQGEQYF. For the CDR3, the DNA is TGTGCCGGCAGTTACGGGCAGGGGGAGCAGTACTTC.

This clonotype was recorded many times. J is TRBJ2-3 and V is TRBV12-3 or TRBV12-4; D is unclear. CDR3 length: 15 amino acids. V was pared by 3 bases and J by 4 bases, with 14 bases between. This chain's CDR3 is CASSFGRPRADTQYF. CDR3 sequence (DNA): TGTGCCAGCAGTTTCGGCAGACCTAGAGCAGATACGCAGTATTTT.

The chain is built from TRBV20-1 and TRBJ1-2, with D uncertain. This CDR3 has 14 amino acids. CDR1 is DFQATT, CDR2 SNEGSKA, per germline (reference sequence). V lost 6 bases and J 0 bases, leaving 14 bases between the germline ends. CDR3 in amino acids: CSATSGISNYGYTF. The DNA for the CDR3 is TGCAGTGCCACGTCGGGAATCTCTAACTATGGCTACACCTTC.

This clonotype has a handful of counts. Germline is not matched at one junction end, which may reflect a read error. The DNA of the CDR3 is TGTGCCACCAGCCGAGAGGGGGGGGCCTACAATGAGCAGTTCTTC. Its protein product is CATSREGGAYNEQFF. The chain couples TRBV15 to TRBJ2-1, with a tentative D call TRBD2 (7 bases). This CDR3 is built from 15 residues. Germline-derived CDR1 and CDR2 are LNHNV and YYDKDF (reference sequence).

This clonotype was observed at least ten times. The chain couples TRBV6-6 to TRBJ2-7, with 8 bases aligning to TRBD1. CDR3 length: 17 residues. J lost 4 bases, V lost 4 bases, and 15 bases had no gene match. Looked up from germline, CDR1 is MNHNY and CDR2 is SVGAGI (reference sequence). CDR3 in DNA: TGTGCCAGCAGTTCACGCCCGCCGACAGGGGAAGGGTACGAGCAGTACTTC. Translated, it gives CASSSRPPTGEGYEQYF.

The table lists this clonotype with many counts. The chain employs TRBV18 and TRBJ1-6, with 9 bases fitting TRBD1. V was clipped by 3 bases and J by 10 bases; unmatched bases: 7. The CDR3 loop spans 15 amino acids. Germline-derived CDR1 and CDR2 are KGHSH and LQKENI. The CDR3 DNA sequence: TGTGCCAGCTCACCCTCCGGGACAGGGCGGTCACCCCTCCACTTT. Amino acid sequence: CASSPSGTGRSPLHF.

This chain uses TRBV19 with TRBJ2-2, with TRBD2 identical over 7 bases. The CDR3 is 15 residues long. Unmatched junction bases numbered 9, after V lost 5 bases and J lost 6 bases. Germline CDR1 reads LNHDA; CDR2 reads SQIVND (reference sequence). The CDR3 nucleotides are TGTGCCAGTAGTTCTCGCAGGGAGGGCTCCGGGGAGCTGTTTTTT. Protein product: CASSSRREGSGELFF.

Many counts were recorded for this clonotype. The chain links TRBV20-1 to TRBJ2-6; D is undetermined. V gave up 0 bases and J gave up 4 bases, with 13 bases separating them. The CDR3 has 16 residues. The germline V gene encodes CDR1 DFQATT and CDR2 SNEGSKA (reference sequence). In nucleotides, the CDR3 is TGCAGTGCTAGAGATCATCTGGGGTCGGGGGCCAACGTCCTGACTTTC. The encoded protein is CSARDHLGSGANVLTF.

Ten or more counts support this clonotype. CDR3 DNA sequence: TGTGCCAGCAGTTTACGCCCCGGGGGGAATGAGCAGTTCTTC. Amino acids: CASSLRPGGNEQFF. The chain combines TRBV27 with TRBJ2-1, with 7 bases fitting TRBD2. The CDR3 length is 14 residues. With V trimmed by 2 bases and J by 7 bases, 5 bases remained unmatched. The germline gives CDR1 MNHEY, CDR2 SMNVEV (reference sequence).

Comment on this clonotype: The germline gene is not matched at one end of the junction; a read error may be the cause. V usage is TRBV20-1 and J usage is TRBJ2-6, with TRBD1 identical over 7 bases. The CDR3 spans 16 residues. Germline CDR1 and CDR2: DFQATT and SNEGSKA (reference sequence). CDR3 DNA: TGCAGTGCTAGAGATAGGGGGCGAGGTGGGACCAACGTCCTGACTTTC. Translation gives CSARDRGRGGTNVLTF.

The rearrangement joins TRBV9 to TRBJ2-1; D not certain. The CDR3 runs 15 residues. CDR1 and CDR2 from the germline V gene are SGDLS and YYNGEE. Trimming took off 0 bases at V and 12 bases at J, with 19 bases between the two ends. The CDR3 coding sequence is TGTGCCAGCAGCGTAGTAGAAGGGAAAACAGTAGTGCAGTTCTTC. It codes for CASSVVEGKTVVQFF.

As to this clonotype: At one end, the junction sequence differs from germline, possibly due to a read error. The chain carries TRBV18 and TRBJ2-7; 8 bases map to TRBD2. The germline gives CDR1 KGHSH, CDR2 LQKENI. The CDR3 spans 16 residues. The CDR3 region has the DNA TGTGCCAGCTCTCCGGCCGGGACTAGAAGCTCCCACGAGCAGTACTTC. Translation gives CASSPAGTRSSHEQYF.

This clonotype was found many times. As DNA, the CDR3 is TGCAGCGCCACGGACCCGACCTCCATGGGGTATTTT. Protein product: CSATDPTSMGYF. This chain connects TRBV29-1 to TRBJ2-3, with D unclear. The V end lost 7 bases, the J end lost 14 bases, and 22 bases lay between the germline ends. Germline assignment: CDR1 SQVTM and CDR2 ANQGSEA. The CDR3 loop spans 12 amino acids.

This clonotype was picked up many times. The gene calls are TRBV10-3 and TRBJ1-1, with D possibly TRBD1 on 6 matching bases. V lost 5 bases, J lost 1 base, and 8 bases lay in between. CDR3 length: 13 residues. From germline, CDR1 is ENHRY and CDR2 SYGVKD. The CDR3 DNA follows: TGTGCCATCAGTAGACAGGAGAACACTGAAGCTTTCTTT. Protein: CAISRQENTEAFF.

This clonotype was picked up one time. The chain is built from TRBV6-6 and TRBJ1-4; 10 positions match TRBD1. Germline assignment: CDR1 MNHNY and CDR2 SVGAGI (reference sequence). Trimming cost V 3 bases and J 7 bases; bases outside gene matches: 2. CDR3 size: 14 residues. The CDR3 DNA reads as TGTGCCAGCAGTTATGGGACAGGGGTTGAAAAACTGTTTTTT. It encodes CASSYGTGVEKLFF.

Ten or more counts support this clonotype. This sequence joins TRBV20-1 and TRBJ2-1; 9 positions match TRBD2. Germline V gene data show CDR1 as DFQATT and CDR2 as SNEGSKA (reference sequence). The CDR3 runs 16 residues. V trimming: 4 bases; J trimming: 3 bases; junction bases outside the gene matches: 10. The CDR3 loop is CSAKDTAGGLYNEQFF. The CDR3 DNA sequence: TGCAGTGCTAAAGATACGGCGGGGGGGCTCTACAATGAGCAGTTCTTC.

The chain has TRBV7-2 and TRBJ1-4, with D hard to call. CDR1 is SGHTA and CDR2 is FQGNSA in the germline V gene. The CDR3 is made up of 13 amino acids. With 5 bases removed from V and 8 bases from J, the gap between germline ends came to 12 bases. The CDR3 here is CASSPDLREKLFF. In DNA, the CDR3 is TGTGCCAGCAGCCCAGACCTTCGCGAAAAACTGTTTTTT.

Written as DNA, the CDR3 is TGTGCCAGCAGTTTATGGACACTAGCGGGGGGGCCCAATGAGCAGTTCTTC. Its translation is CASSLWTLAGGPNEQFF. The rearrangement uses TRBV27 and TRBJ2-1, with 13 nucleotides matching TRBD2. The CDR3 has 17 amino acids. Looked up from germline, CDR1 is MNHEY and CDR2 is SMNVEV (reference sequence). The V segment lost 1 base and the J segment 6 bases; nucleotides outside the gene matches: 6.

To note about this clonotype: One end of the junction fails to match germline, which may point to a read error. The chain is built from TRBV3-1 and TRBJ2-5; TRBD1 matches at 7 bases. The CDR3 is made up of 16 amino acids. Germline V gene sequence: CDR1 LGHDT, CDR2 YNNKEL (reference sequence). CDR3 DNA: TGTGCCAGCAATATACAGGGGATAGGTAGCGAAGAGGCCCAGTACTTC. Amino acid sequence: CASNIQGIGSEEAQYF.

The rearrangement uses TRBV5-1 and TRBJ1-4; 7 nucleotides match TRBD1. The V and J ends lost 4 bases and 6 bases, in that order; junction bases with no gene match: 15. The germline V gene has CDR1 SGHRS and CDR2 YFSETQ. The CDR3 runs 17 residues. The CDR3 DNA follows: TGCGCCAGCAGCCCTGTTCCGTGTGGGACAGACTATGAAAAACTGTTTTTT. It yields the protein CASSPVPCGTDYEKLFF.